The T cell receptor beta chain under discussion was sequenced for a study of shared clonotypes between healthy human individuals. Produced via immunoSEQ multiplex PCR; TCRdb's table is partial and in-frame only. The data contain some 800,000 clones, 90% to 95% of them singletons. Naive CD8 populations comprised CD45RO-negative cells positively selected for CCR7, excluding terminally differentiated effector memory CD45RA+ cells. Study results and limitations: Shared clonotypes: about 5% naive CD4, under 4% naive CD8, about 2.5% memory CD4, about 0.41% memory CD8.

About this clone itself: Its specificity is not known.

CDR1 and CDR2 from the germline V gene are SGDLS and YYNGEE. With V trimmed by 0 bases and J by 5 bases, 7 bases remained unmatched. This CDR3 region has 15 residues. The chain joins TRBV9 to TRBJ2-7; 8 bases match TRBD1. Source material: naive CD8+ T cells sorted from blood. This clonotype originated in a man aged 25-45 years in good health. The CDR3 DNA reads as TGTGCCAGCAGCGTAGGAGCAGGGGGCTCGGACGAGCAGTACTTC. Protein product: CASSVGAGGSDEQYF.